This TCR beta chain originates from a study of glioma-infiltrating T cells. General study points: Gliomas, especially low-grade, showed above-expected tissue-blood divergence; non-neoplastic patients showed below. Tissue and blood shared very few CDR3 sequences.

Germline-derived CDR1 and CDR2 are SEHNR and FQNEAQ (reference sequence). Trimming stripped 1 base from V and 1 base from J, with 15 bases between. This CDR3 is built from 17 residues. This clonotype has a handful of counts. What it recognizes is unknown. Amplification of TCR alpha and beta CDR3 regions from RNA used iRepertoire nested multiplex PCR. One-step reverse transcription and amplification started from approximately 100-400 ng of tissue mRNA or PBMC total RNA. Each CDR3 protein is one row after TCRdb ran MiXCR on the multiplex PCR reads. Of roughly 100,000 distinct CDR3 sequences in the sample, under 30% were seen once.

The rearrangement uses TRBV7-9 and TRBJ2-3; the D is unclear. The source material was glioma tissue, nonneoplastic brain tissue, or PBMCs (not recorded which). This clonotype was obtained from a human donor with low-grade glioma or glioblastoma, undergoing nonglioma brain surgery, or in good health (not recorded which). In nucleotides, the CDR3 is TGTGCCAGCAGCTTAGTTCTAGGGCGACGGGGCACAGATACGCAGTATTTT. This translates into CASSLVLGRRGTDTQYF.